Shown below are 31 T cell receptor beta chains from a single sample sequenced in a study of shared clonotypes between healthy human individuals (dated by TCRdb to the early 2020s). To prepare the library, the immunoSEQ multiplex PCR assay was applied. The table comes from immuneACCESS by way of TCRdb, which keeps in-frame sequences with V and J called. Part of the clones is missing from these tables; in studies checked, under half for an unresolved V gene and the rest for unknown reasons. Across this sample there are 1.4 million or so clones, with less than 99% seen only once. The top ten clones comprise 0.36% of the sample. The sample consisted of naive CD4+ T cells sorted from blood. This specimen's cell subset or site label, per the study, means: CD45RA+ positively selected. The receptor set was obtained from a man aged 25-45 years in good health.

This rearrangement joins TRBV6-5 to TRBJ1-1, with D hard to call. Germline V lookup: CDR1 MNHEY, CDR2 SVGAGI. V gave up 6 bases and J gave up 3 bases, with 11 bases separating them. The CDR3 loop spans 13 amino acids. As DNA, the CDR3 is TGTGCCAGCAGGACGAGGCGGTACACTGAAGCTTTCTTT. This encodes CASRTRRYTEAFF.

V usage is TRBV7-2 and J usage is TRBJ1-1; D is undetermined. Germline CDR1 and CDR2: SGHTA and FQGNSA. The CDR3 sequence is 14 residues long. Trimming took 7 bases from V and 8 from J, leaving 20 bases between them. CDR3 amino acids: CASTTAGSTGEAFF. The CDR3 DNA reads TGTGCCAGCACCACCGCCGGTAGTACGGGCGAAGCTTTCTTT. Looking up the rest from reference TRBV7-2 and TRBJ1-1 gives the full variable domain: GAGVSQSPSNKVTEKGKDVELRCDPISGHTALYWYRQSLGQGLEFLIYFQGNSAPDKSGLPSDRFSAERTGGSVSTLTIQRTQQEDSAVYLCASTTAGSTGEAFFGQGTRLTVV.

The rearrangement uses TRBV27 and TRBJ2-7, with TRBD2 matching 10 bases. The CDR3 has 16 residues. With V trimmed by 5 bases and J by 0 bases, 7 bases remained unmatched. Germline loops: CDR1 MNHEY, CDR2 SMNVEV (reference sequence). The chain's CDR3 is CASSRFPSGGSYEQYF. The CDR3 DNA reads TGTGCCAGCAGTCGCTTTCCTAGCGGGGGCTCCTACGAGCAGTACTTC.

The chain carries TRBV6-5 and TRBJ1-2; tentatively, D is TRBD1 (6 bases). This CDR3 spans 13 amino acids. V was trimmed by 6 bases and J by 5 bases, leaving 13 bases between them. CDR1 is MNHEY and CDR2 is SVGAGI in the germline V gene. CDR3: CASSRTETYGYTF. The CDR3 nucleotides read TGTGCCAGCAGCCGGACAGAGACTTATGGCTACACCTTC.

The chain carries TRBV29-1 and TRBJ1-4; D is unresolved. The CDR3 is 13 amino acids. The V end lost 4 bases, the J end lost 5 bases, and 11 bases lay between the germline ends. Germline V gene sequence: CDR1 SQVTM, CDR2 ANQGSEA. The DNA for the CDR3 is TGCAGCGTTGGTACAGAGGCAAATGAAAAACTGTTTTTT. Translated: CSVGTEANEKLFF. Complete variable domain (other parts from reference TRBV29-1 and TRBJ1-4): SAVISQKPSRDICQRGTSLTIQCQVDSQVTMMFWYRQQPGQSLTLIATANQGSEATYESGFVIDKFPISRPNLTFSTLTVSNMSPEDSSIYLCSVGTEANEKLFFGSGTQLSVL.

This clone was seen just once. The chain uses TRBV6-4 and TRBJ2-1, with a tentative D call TRBD2 (6 bases). Germline assignment: CDR1 MRHNA and CDR2 SNTAGT. V gave up 4 bases and J gave up 5 bases, with 12 bases separating them. The CDR3 is made up of 14 amino acids. CDR3 DNA sequence: TGTGCCAGCAGTGTTAGCGGAGTGGACAATGAGCAGTTCTTC. It yields the protein CASSVSGVDNEQFF.

This clone appeared a single time. V and J are TRBV9 and TRBJ1-4, with TRBD1 matching over 8 bases. CDR3 length: 16 residues. Trimming took 7 bases from V and 5 from J; bases not matched to a gene: 13. Per germline, CDR1 SGDLS and CDR2 YYNGEE. In nucleotides, the CDR3 is TGTGCCAGCTCGGGGAAACAGGGGGTTTACAATGAAAAACTGTTTTTT. Protein sequence: CASSGKQGVYNEKLFF.

The chain is built from TRBV14 and TRBJ2-2; D might be TRBD1 or TRBD2, each matching 5 bases. The CDR3 runs 16 residues. V was cut by 1 base and J by 3 bases, with 12 bases left in between. Germline V gene data show CDR1 as SGHDN and CDR2 as FVKESK. Written as DNA, the CDR3 is TGTGCCAGCAGCCAAGTCCGGGGCCCGGACACCGGGGAGCTGTTTTTT. Its translation is CASSQVRGPDTGELFF.

This chain uses TRBV6-8 with TRBJ2-2, with TRBD2 identical over 11 bases. Germline trimming cut 0 bases from V and 3 bases from J; bases unmatched to any gene: 18. The germline CDR1 and CDR2 sequences are MNHGY and SAAAGT. The CDR3 has 22 amino acids. The CDR3 DNA reads as TGTGCCAGCAGTTACTCGACGCCTACTAGCGGGAGAGACCCCACGCACACCGGGGAGCTGTTTTTT. Its protein is CASSYSTPTSGRDPTHTGELFF.

The chain is built from TRBV15 and TRBJ2-7; no definite D call. The CDR3 totals 13 residues. Germline V gene lookup returns CDR1 LNHNV and CDR2 YYDKDF (reference sequence). V dropped 0 bases and J dropped 5 bases, with 8 bases sitting between them. CDR3 nucleotide sequence: TGTGCCACCAGCAGAGATTTGATGCACGAGCAGTACTTC. Translating gives CATSRDLMHEQYF.

V is TRBV2 and J is TRBJ1-5; D remains ambiguous. The CDR3 length is 19 residues. The V end lost 0 bases, the J end lost 3 bases, and 21 bases lay between the germline ends. Germline-derived CDR1 and CDR2 are SNHLY and FYNNEI. For the CDR3, the DNA is TGTGCCAGCAGTGAAGCCCTACACTGGCCCCATACCGCCAATCAGCCCCAGCATTTT. Translating gives CASSEALHWPHTANQPQHF.

About this clone: Other nucleotide sequences in the sample specify the same CDR3. V usage is TRBV27 and J usage is TRBJ2-3, with unresolved D. The germline V gene encodes CDR1 MNHEY and CDR2 SMNVEV (reference sequence). This CDR3 comprises 13 residues. V lost 0 bases, J lost 2 bases, and 3 bases lay in between. Here the CDR3 DNA reads TGTGCCAGCAGTTTATCAGTCACAGATACGCAGTATTTT. This gives the protein CASSLSVTDTQYF.

The chain employs TRBV5-1 and TRBJ2-2, with 8 nucleotides matching TRBD1. Germline loops: CDR1 SGHRS, CDR2 YFSETQ. The junction had 3 bases not matched to a gene; V was cut back by 2 bases and J by 3 bases. This CDR3 has 15 amino acids. The CDR3 region is CASSFQGADTGELFF. The CDR3 nucleotides are TGCGCCAGCAGCTTCCAGGGGGCGGACACCGGGGAGCTGTTTTTT.

The chain links TRBV6-5 to TRBJ1-1; D remains unclear. The V end lost 6 bases, the J end lost 6 bases, and 14 bases lay between the germline ends. Germline V gene sequence: CDR1 MNHEY, CDR2 SVGAGI. The CDR3 totals 13 residues. The CDR3 coding sequence is TGTGCCAGCAGGAATTTCCCACTCCCTGAAGCTTTCTTT. Its translation is CASRNFPLPEAFF.

This clone appeared once. The chain uses TRBV5-8 and TRBJ2-2, with 7 bases fitting TRBD1. This CDR3 comprises 16 residues. CDR1 SGHTS and CDR2 YDEGEE come from the germline V gene. Unmatched junction bases numbered 10, after V lost 2 bases and J lost 6 bases. The CDR3 loop is CASSFYRGLGAGELFF. CDR3 coding DNA: TGTGCCAGCAGCTTCTACAGGGGCTTGGGTGCCGGGGAGCTGTTTTTT. The whole variable domain, filled in from reference TRBV5-8 and TRBJ2-2, reads EAGVTQSPTHLIKTRGQQATLRCSPISGHTSVYWYQQALGLGLQFLLWYDEGEERNRGNFPPRFSGRQFPNYSSELNVNALELEDSALYLCASSFYRGLGAGELFFGEGSRLTVL.

The V and J genes are TRBV6-1 and TRBJ2-2; 10 bases match TRBD1. CDR1 MNHNS and CDR2 SASEGT come from the germline V gene. J lost 1 base, V lost 6 bases, and 2 bases had no gene match. This CDR3 is 15 amino acids long. The CDR3 coding sequence is TGTGCCAGCAGCCGGACAGGGGGGAACACCGGGGAGCTGTTTTTT. Translating it yields CASSRTGGNTGELFF.

The CDR3, as DNA: TGTGCCAGCAGCCACTCCCCCATCCCAGGGTACGAGCAGTACTTC. Amino acid sequence: CASSHSPIPGYEQYF. J is TRBJ2-7 and V is TRBV14, with a tentative D call TRBD1 (5 bases). Germline lookup yields CDR1 SGHDN and CDR2 FVKESK. V dropped 3 bases and J dropped 4 bases, with 16 bases sitting between them. The CDR3 is made up of 15 amino acids.

A single count supports this clone. J is TRBJ2-7 and V is TRBV28; D gene ambiguous. The V end was cut by 5 bases, the J end by 6 bases, with 14 bases between. This CDR3 region has 13 residues. From germline, CDR1 is MDHEN and CDR2 SYDVKM. Here the CDR3 DNA reads TGTGCCAGCAGTCATTCCACCCCCAGCGAGCAGTACTTC. This sequence encodes CASSHSTPSEQYF. The full variable domain, in which reference TRBV28 and TRBJ2-7 provide the parts outside the CDR3, is DVKVTQSSRYLVKRTGEKVFLECVQDMDHENMFWYRQDPGLGLRLIYFSYDVKMKEKGDIPEGYSVSREKKERFSLILESASTNQTSMYLCASSHSTPSEQYFGPGTRLTVT.

This clone was observed a single time. J is TRBJ2-2 and V is TRBV7-7, with TRBD2 identical over 7 bases. V gave up 3 bases and J gave up 5 bases; unmatched junction bases: 3. CDR1 SSHAT and CDR2 FNYEAQ come from the germline V gene (reference sequence). The CDR3 length is 14 residues. The CDR3 protein is CASSFGRATGELFF. The CDR3 DNA is TGTGCCAGCAGCTTTGGGAGGGCGACCGGGGAGCTGTTTTTT.

This CDR3 is CASSPKSGTGTGELFF. DNA for the CDR3: TGTGCCAGCTCACCGAAATCCGGGACTGGCACCGGGGAGCTGTTTTTT. The chain combines TRBV18 with TRBJ2-2, with a possible D match to TRBD2 (6 bases). V was clipped by 3 bases and J by 4 bases, with 15 bases between them. The CDR3 extends over 16 amino acids. Looked up from germline, CDR1 is KGHSH and CDR2 is LQKENI.

This chain joins TRBV5-4 and TRBJ2-1; 13 bases line up with TRBD2. Trimming took 4 bases from V and 1 from J; bases not matched to a gene: 5. The CDR3 spans 17 residues. Germline CDR1 is SGHNT and CDR2 is YYREEE (reference sequence). CDR3 protein: CASSQGLAGTSYNEQFF. The DNA for the CDR3 is TGTGCCAGCAGCCAGGGACTAGCGGGAACTTCCTACAATGAGCAGTTCTTC.

CDR3 sequence reads: CASSLGRVPNEKLFF. CDR3 nucleotides: TGTGCCAGCAGCTTAGGACGGGTGCCTAATGAAAAACTGTTTTTT. The rearrangement uses TRBV7-8 and TRBJ1-4; D unresolved. V dropped 1 base and J dropped 3 bases, with 9 bases sitting between them. The CDR3 is 15 residues long. Germline CDR1 reads SGHVS; CDR2 reads FQNEAQ. Filled out from reference TRBV7-8 and TRBJ1-4, the complete variable domain reads GAGVSQSPRYKVAKRGQDVALRCDPISGHVSLFWYQQALGQGPEFLTYFQNEAQLDKSGLPSDRFFAERPEGSVSTLKIQRTQQEDSAVYLCASSLGRVPNEKLFFGSGTQLSVL.

The chain employs TRBV5-1 and TRBJ1-2; no definite D call. Per germline, CDR1 SGHRS and CDR2 YFSETQ. The CDR3 extends over 15 amino acids. V was shortened by 4 bases and J by 5 bases, with 18 bases between the two germline ends. The CDR3 sequence is CASSGMMGVQYGYTF. The CDR3 region has the DNA TGCGCCAGCAGCGGGATGATGGGAGTACAATATGGCTACACCTTC. Full variable domain (outside the CDR3, taken from reference TRBV5-1 and TRBJ1-2): KAGVTQTPRYLIKTRGQQVTLSCSPISGHRSVSWYQQTPGQGLQFLFEYFSETQRNKGNFPGRFSGRQFSNSRSEMNVSTLELGDSALYLCASSGMMGVQYGYTFGSGTRLTVV.

The chain links TRBV10-2 to TRBJ1-4; D is unclear. The CDR3 is 15 residues long. Trimming left V 4 bases short and J 3 bases short, with 12 bases between. In germline, CDR1 is WSHSY, CDR2 SAAADI. Here the CDR3 DNA reads TGCGCCAGCAGTGGAGGGAGGGTGCCTAATGAAAAACTGTTTTTT. It yields the protein CASSGGRVPNEKLFF.

The chain is built from TRBV5-4 and TRBJ2-5; no clear D gene. Trimming removed 2 bases from V and 5 bases from J, with 10 bases in between. The germline CDR1 and CDR2 sequences are SGHNT and YYREEE (reference sequence). This CDR3 is 13 amino acids long. The CDR3 here is CASSFPGSETQYF. The DNA of the CDR3 is TGTGCCAGCAGCTTCCCGGGTTCCGAGACCCAGTACTTC. Filled out from reference TRBV5-4 and TRBJ2-5, the complete variable domain reads ETGVTQSPTHLIKTRGQQVTLRCSSQSGHNTVSWYQQALGQGPQFIFQYYREEENGRGNFPPRFSGLQFPNYSSELNVNALELDDSALYLCASSFPGSETQYFGPGTRLLVL.

This clone was detected once. The rearrangement uses TRBV11-2 and TRBJ2-1; no firm D call. The CDR3 has 13 amino acids. CDR1 SGHAT and CDR2 FQNNGV come from the germline V gene. Deletions cut 5 bases from V and 7 bases from J, with 12 bases between. The CDR3 is CASSRLIRNEQFF. The CDR3 DNA sequence: TGTGCCAGCAGCCGCCTAATCCGTAATGAGCAGTTCTTC.

The chain uses TRBV6-1 and TRBJ1-1; D remains ambiguous. The germline V and J ends were trimmed by 6 bases and 0 bases, with 8 bases remaining between them. The CDR3 runs 13 residues. CDR1 is MNHNS and CDR2 is SASEGT in the germline V gene. The CDR3 nucleotides are TGTGCCAGCAGCCTAAACTTGAACACTGAAGCTTTCTTT. Its translation is CASSLNLNTEAFF.

This chain uses TRBV4-3 with TRBJ1-1; D is uncertain. The CDR3 loop spans 14 amino acids. V was trimmed by 0 bases and J by 1 base, leaving 6 bases between them. From germline, CDR1 is LGHNA and CDR2 YSLEER. For the CDR3, the DNA is TGCGCCAGCAGCCAAGACGGGTCGAACACTGAAGCTTTCTTT. Protein: CASSQDGSNTEAFF.

The gene calls are TRBV9 and TRBJ2-5; tentative D call: TRBD1 (7 bases). Per germline, CDR1 SGDLS and CDR2 YYNGEE. V lost 5 bases and J lost 5, with 16 bases in between. The CDR3 consists of 14 residues. In nucleotides, the CDR3 is TGTGCCAGCAGTCTGACAGGGACTTGGGAGACCCAGTACTTC. It yields the protein CASSLTGTWETQYF.

The rearrangement uses TRBV5-1 and TRBJ2-3; D is uncertain. In germline, CDR1 is SGHRS, CDR2 YFSETQ. The CDR3 has 16 residues. Between the trimmed V and J ends, which lost 6 bases and 1 base, there was a span of 18 bases. CDR3 nucleotides: TGCGCCAGCAAGGCCGGGCCCCTGATGCGCACAGATACGCAGTATTTT. Protein product: CASKAGPLMRTDTQYF.

This clone occurred once. The chain combines TRBV5-1 with TRBJ1-5; maybe TRBD1 (5 bases). This CDR3 is 18 amino acids long. CDR1 SGHRS and CDR2 YFSETQ come from the germline V gene. V lost 4 bases, J lost 2 bases, and 22 bases lay in between. CDR3 sequence: CASSEDVDRLRGNQPQHF. The CDR3 nucleotides read TGCGCCAGCAGCGAGGACGTCGACCGACTCAGGGGCAATCAGCCCCAGCATTTT.